This TCR beta chain was identified in a study of control samples from healthy donors and cancer patients. Repertoires were generated with immunoSEQ multiplex PCR, while TCRdb's copy carries only in-frame clones and drops some. Seen here are about 180,000 clones, about 90% observed once, and the top ten hold around 1.5%. This CDR3 comprises 15 residues. V gave up 1 base and J gave up 5 bases, with 11 bases separating them. The germline V gene encodes CDR1 SGHAT and CDR2 FQNNGV. This sequence joins TRBV11-2 and TRBJ1-4, with D tentatively TRBD1 (6 bases). Sequencing was carried out using blood. The sequence derives from a woman aged 45-65 years in good health. For the CDR3, the DNA is TGTGCCAGCAGCTTAGTTTTGGGACAAAATGAAAAACTGTTTTTT. Its translation: CASSLVLGQNEKLFF. Looking up the rest from reference TRBV11-2 and TRBJ1-4 gives the full variable domain: EAGVAQSPRYKIIEKRQSVAFWCNPISGHATLYWYQQILGQGPKLLIQFQNNGVVDDSQLPKDRFSAERLKGVDSTLKIQPAKLEDSAVYLCASSLVLGQNEKLFFGSGTQLSVL.